A single T cell receptor beta chain is shown here with its context. Germline-derived CDR1 and CDR2 are SNHLY and FYNNEI. The CDR3 contains 13 residues. The V gene lost 5 bases and the J gene lost 2 bases, with 10 bases spanning the gap. The sample is drawn from a study of OX40 agonist ivuxolimab in advanced cancers. Sequencing used immunoSEQ multiplex PCR; TCRdb keeps in-frame clones, though not all of them. The sample has 25,000 to 30,000 clones; about 80% are singletons. Specimen: CD4+ or CD8+ T cells sorted from blood, collected in a trial of the OX40 agonist ivuxolimab. The chain links TRBV2 to TRBJ2-7; D is uncertain. The receptor was isolated from an adult with an advanced solid tumor such as melanoma, head and neck, liver or kidney cancer. The CDR3 sequence is CASSLGGTYEQYF. DNA of the CDR3: TGTGCCAGCAGTTTGGGCGGTACCTACGAGCAGTACTTC.